Listed below are T cell receptor beta chains from one sample, sequenced in a study of monozygotic twins with inflammatory bowel disease. TCRdb reprocessed the 5' RACE reads, keeping one entry per CDR3 protein, no DNA. With 400,000 to 500,000 distinct CDR3 sequences in the sample, the ten largest clones hold 2% to 3%. Source material: blood. The source of these receptors is a human donor with ulcerative colitis or Crohn's disease, or a healthy co-twin of an affected twin (not recorded which). The CDR3 runs from the conserved cysteine through the conserved F or W.

cdr3_length	v_call	j_call	cdr3_aa
14	TRBV7-6	TRBJ2-7	CASSLAGGVYEQYF
15	TRBV30	TRBJ2-3	CAWSVGGLEADTQYF
13	TRBV29-1	TRBJ1-1	CSVTTGMNTEAFF
13	TRBV2	TRBJ1-5	CASNGRERQPQHF
14	TRBV19	TRBJ1-5	CASSMDRVPQPQHF
15	TRBV5-1	TRBJ2-3	CASSFGVSSTDTQYF
15	TRBV5-4	TRBJ2-7	CASSSHTFGLGEQYF
11	TRBV20-1	TRBJ1-1	CSARAYTEAFF
18	TRBV11-1	TRBJ2-6	CASSLLPGILSGANVLTF
12	TRBV7-9	TRBJ2-1	CASSLGTVEQFF
15	TRBV7-2	TRBJ2-2	CASSLGLPGAGELFF
13	TRBV27	TRBJ1-1	CASRKFMNTEAFF
18	TRBV12-3/TRBV12-4	TRBJ2-2	CASRQGRRGLGNTGEQFF
15	TRBV12-3/TRBV12-4	TRBJ2-1	CASSPLAGLKNEQFF
19	TRBV18	TRBJ2-1	CASSPGLAGGLVLNNEQFF
17	TRBV7-9	TRBJ2-2	CASSTFTGTVNTGELFF
13	TRBV5-6	TRBJ1-1	CASEDQGRTEAFF
15	TRBV5-1	TRBJ2-1	CASSLGGWVADEQFF
15	TRBV7-8	TRBJ2-5	CASSLGTGGVETQYF
13	TRBV6-5	TRBJ2-2	CASTPLAGGELFF
15	TRBV7-2	TRBJ1-4	CASSLGGGVGEKLFF
15	TRBV28	TRBJ2-1	CASSLEAASYNEQFF
16	TRBV19	TRBJ1-5	CASSPRDSVRISPQHF
16	TRBV27	TRBJ2-3	CASWSLLAFGTDTQYF
14	TRBV28	TRBJ2-5	CASSLVGAWETQYF
17	TRBV5-1	TRBJ2-5	CASSPEATGASQETQYF
14	TRBV12-3/TRBV12-4	TRBJ2-6	CASILGPGANVLTF
15	TRBV24-1	TRBJ2-4	CATSDSGGSKNIQYF
15	TRBV7-9	TRBJ1-1	CASSSPGTVNTEAFF
15	TRBV3-1	TRBJ2-7	CASSQEQGQGYEQYF
16	TRBV4-3	TRBJ1-5	CASSQDARGRGQPQHF
16	TRBV5-1	TRBJ2-1	CASSFSLAAGYNEQFF
15	TRBV10-3	TRBJ2-5	CAISGGPAGGETQYF
14	TRBV5-1	TRBJ2-3	CASSLENYGDTQYF
15	TRBV4-1	TRBJ2-3	CASSLTSGITDTQYF
15	TRBV9	TRBJ1-3	CASSAQGNSGNTIYF
15	TRBV20-1	TRBJ2-3	CSARPGLEITDTQYF
13	TRBV7-6	TRBJ2-7	CASSLANRDEQYF
15	TRBV29-1	TRBJ2-1	CSVSLAGTTYNEQFF
13	TRBV5-6	TRBJ2-1	CASIGRGYNEQFF
17	TRBV11-2	TRBJ2-2	CASSPDFGYLNTGELFF
15	TRBV7-9	TRBJ2-1	CASLGGAAWGWEQFF